This T cell receptor beta chain was retrieved from a study of blood T cell repertoires in COVID-19. Participants had their cohort set by participant-reported clinical history. Only in-frame clones appear in the TCRdb table, and some are missing; sequencing was by immunoSEQ multiplex PCR. The sample lists more than 250,000 clones, approximately 88% occurring once. V was cut by 1 base and J by 9 bases, with 24 bases left in between. Germline V gene lookup returns CDR1 KGHSH and CDR2 LQKENI. The length of the CDR3 is 17 residues. The sequenced sample consisted of PBMCs or T cells enriched from blood (not recorded which). The V call is TRBV18, the J call TRBJ1-2; possible D gene TRBD1, 5 bases. The receptor was derived from a woman aged 40 to 55 with acute COVID-19. The CDR3 protein is CASSPRGTSFPSRSYTF. In nucleotides, the CDR3 is TGTGCCAGCTCACCACGCGGGACGAGCTTCCCCAGTCGGAGCTACACCTTC.